This T cell receptor (beta chain) was recovered during a study of control samples from healthy donors and cancer patients. Looked up from germline, CDR1 is MNHEY and CDR2 is SVGAGI. Trimming took 7 bases from V and 3 from J; bases not matched to a gene: 6. This CDR3 comprises 15 residues. The data were produced by immunoSEQ multiplex PCR, yet TCRdb's version contains in-frame clones alone and is incomplete. The sample contains approximately 87,000 clones, over 85% of which appear only once. This chain joins TRBV6-5 and TRBJ2-5, with TRBD2 matching 12 bases. This TCR was sampled from a woman in her thirties or forties with lung cancer. Sequencing was carried out using PBMCs. In DNA form, the CDR3 reads TGTGCCAGCACTAAGACTAGCGGGGGTGAAGAGACCCAGTACTTC. It is translated as CASTKTSGGEETQYF.